This T cell receptor (beta chain) was identified during a study of cytomegalovirus exposure and HLA in healthy donors. The CDR3 is made up of 16 amino acids. Germline V CDR1 and CDR2: SGHTA, FQGTGA. Trimming removed 0 bases from V and 1 base from J; junction bases left unmatched: 5. The PCR ran on 60 Vbeta and 13 Jbeta primers. Clones were sequenced by immunoSEQ multiplex PCR, and TCRdb holds only the in-frame ones, with some missing. This table holds 110,000 to 150,000 clones, roughly 80% found once. The source is a male donor in good health and CMV-seronegative. The V call is TRBV7-3, the J call TRBJ1-1, with 7 bases lining up with TRBD1. Sequencing was performed on PBMCs. CDR3: CASSLTGGTANTEAFF. Written as DNA, the CDR3 is TGTGCCAGCAGCTTAACCGGAGGGACAGCGAACACTGAAGCTTTCTTT.